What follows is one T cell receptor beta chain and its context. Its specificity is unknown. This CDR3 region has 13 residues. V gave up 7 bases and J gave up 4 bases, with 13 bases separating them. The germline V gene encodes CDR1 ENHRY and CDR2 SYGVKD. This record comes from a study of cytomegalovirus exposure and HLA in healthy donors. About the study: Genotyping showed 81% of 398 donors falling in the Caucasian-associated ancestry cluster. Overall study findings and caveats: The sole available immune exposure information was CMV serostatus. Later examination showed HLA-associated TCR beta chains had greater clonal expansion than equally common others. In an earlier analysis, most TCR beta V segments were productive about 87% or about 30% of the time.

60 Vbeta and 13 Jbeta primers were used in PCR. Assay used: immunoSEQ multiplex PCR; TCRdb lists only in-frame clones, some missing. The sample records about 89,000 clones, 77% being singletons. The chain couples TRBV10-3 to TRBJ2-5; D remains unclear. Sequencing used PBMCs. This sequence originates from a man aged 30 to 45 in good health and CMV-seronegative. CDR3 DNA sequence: TGTGCCATCAAGCCCGCTAGTGGAGAGACCCAGTACTTC. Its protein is CAIKPASGETQYF.